This TCR beta chain was captured in a study of memory CD4+ T cells and cytomegalovirus serostatus. Study-wide background: Of the healthy Belgian adults, 9 were CMV seropositive and about 24 seronegative.

The sort gate was single viable CD3+CD4+CD8-CD45RO+ cells for memory CD4+ T cells. Study-wide results and limits: Median bootstrapped AUC for CMV status was approximately 0.94 originally, 0.85 to 0.92 US-trained. Each of fewer than 80 CMV-associated TCRbeta sequences occurred in one to five individuals.

Worth noting for this clone: Its antigen is currently unknown.

The CDR3 extends over 14 amino acids. V lost 6 bases to trimming and J lost 5 bases, with 14 bases between them. Germline values: CDR1 MNHEY, CDR2 SVGAGI. Original handling: After removing out-of-frame reads, approximately 2 million distinct TCRbeta sequences remained. The data were produced by immunoSEQ multiplex PCR, yet TCRdb's version contains in-frame clones alone and is incomplete. The V and J calls and clone size were taken over from that table, and D and trimming were inferred from the DNA. The sample consists of about 42,000 clones, more than 60% of them appearing once. The chain joins TRBV6-5 to TRBJ1-5; possibly TRBD1 for D (5 bases). The receptor was derived from an adult in good health and CMV-seronegative. The material sequenced was memory CD4+ T cells from blood. The CDR3 protein is CASRPKMGHQPQHF. As DNA, the CDR3 is TGTGCCAGCAGACCCAAAATGGGGCATCAGCCCCAGCATTTT.